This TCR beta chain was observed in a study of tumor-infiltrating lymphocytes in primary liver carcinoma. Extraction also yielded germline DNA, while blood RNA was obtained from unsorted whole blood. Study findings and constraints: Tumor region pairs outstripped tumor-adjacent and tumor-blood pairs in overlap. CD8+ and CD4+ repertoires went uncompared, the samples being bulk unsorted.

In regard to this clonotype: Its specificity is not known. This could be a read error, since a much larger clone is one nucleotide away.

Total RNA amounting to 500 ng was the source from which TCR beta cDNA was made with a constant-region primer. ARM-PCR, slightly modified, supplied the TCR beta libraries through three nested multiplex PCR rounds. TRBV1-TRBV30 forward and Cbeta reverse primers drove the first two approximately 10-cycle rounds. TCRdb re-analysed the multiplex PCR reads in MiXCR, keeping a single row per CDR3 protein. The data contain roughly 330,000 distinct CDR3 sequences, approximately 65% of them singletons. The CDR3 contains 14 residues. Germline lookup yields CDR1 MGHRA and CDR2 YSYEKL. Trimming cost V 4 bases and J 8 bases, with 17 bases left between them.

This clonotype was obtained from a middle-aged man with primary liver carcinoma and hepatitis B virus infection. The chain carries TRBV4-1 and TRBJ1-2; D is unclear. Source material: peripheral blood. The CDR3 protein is CASSPPGILGGYTF. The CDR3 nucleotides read TGCGCCAGCAGCCCGCCCGGGATCCTCGGCGGCTACACCTTC.